One and the same sample provided the 10 T cell receptor beta chains below, sequenced in a study of identical twins. MiXCR, run by TCRdb on the 5' RACE reads, gives a single entry per CDR3 protein. The repertoire holds 640,000 or so distinct CDR3 sequences, over 5% seen once, with 1.5% to 2% in the top ten. The sequenced sample consisted of naive T cells sorted from blood. These receptors all stem from a man between 18 and 35 years old in good health.

There are a few counts of this clonotype. The genes are TRBV11-2 and TRBJ2-2; possible D gene TRBD2, 5 bases. CDR1 and CDR2 (germline): SGHAT, FQNNGV. This CDR3 region has 19 residues. Deletions cut 0 bases from V and 5 bases from J, with 22 bases between. CDR3 nucleotides: TGTGCCAGCAGCTTAGAACCGGAGCGGTTTTCAGCGGTAACCGGGGAGCTGTTTTTT. Its translation is CASSLEPERFSAVTGELFF.

The sample holds many counts of this clonotype. The V call is TRBV20-1, the J call TRBJ1-4; a possible D gene is TRBD1 (5 bases). V lost 0 bases and J 7 bases, leaving 15 bases between the germline ends. The CDR3 runs to 15 residues. Germline V gene sequence: CDR1 DFQATT, CDR2 SNEGSKA (reference sequence). The CDR3 DNA follows: TGCAGTGCTAGAGATCAAACAGGAACAAGTGAAAAACTGTTTTTT. Translation gives CSARDQTGTSEKLFF.

The chain couples TRBV18 to TRBJ2-7; D remains ambiguous. The germline gives CDR1 KGHSH, CDR2 LQKENI. V lost 2 bases, J lost 4 bases, and 12 bases lay in between. The CDR3 is 14 amino acids. The CDR3 DNA sequence: TGTGCCAGCTCACCATCCCCGGCGGTGTACGAGCAGTACGTC. Translating it yields CASSPSPAVYEQYV.

This clonotype was counted between two and nine times. The chain uses TRBV7-9 and TRBJ2-3; D uncertain. Trimming left V 5 bases short and J 5 bases short, with 11 bases between. This CDR3 is 13 amino acids long. Per the germline V gene, CDR1 is SEHNR and CDR2 is FQNEAQ (reference sequence). The CDR3 DNA sequence: TGTGCCAGCAGCCTAACAAGGGAAGATACGCAGTATTTT. Its protein is CASSLTREDTQYF.

This clonotype was counted at least ten times. The chain couples TRBV12-3 or TRBV12-4 to TRBJ2-7, with 8 positions matching TRBD1. CDR3 size: 14 residues. V shed 6 bases and J 2 bases; nucleotides not matched to a gene: 6. The CDR3 spells CASSLTGDPYEQYF. CDR3 DNA: TGTGCCAGCAGCCTGACAGGGGACCCCTACGAGCAGTACTTC.

This clonotype was counted at least ten times. The J gene is TRBJ1-2, the V gene TRBV20-1; D not certain. This CDR3 spans 15 amino acids. Germline loops: CDR1 DFQATT, CDR2 SNEGSKA (reference sequence). V shed 0 bases and J shed 1 base, with 12 bases lying between them. The CDR3 DNA follows: TGCAGTGCTAGAGATATTCGGGCAGATAACTATGGCTACACCTTC. This gives the protein CSARDIRADNYGYTF.

In this sample, this clonotype turned up many times. The V gene is TRBV9, the J gene TRBJ2-5; TRBD2 matches 8 bases. Germline lookup yields CDR1 SGDLS and CDR2 YYNGEE. The CDR3 is made up of 15 amino acids. V shed 0 bases, J shed 5 bases, and the junction held 6 bases outside the gene matches. Written as DNA, the CDR3 is TGTGCCAGCAGCGTAGGAGCGGGAGTCGGGGAGACCCAGTACTTC. Its translation is CASSVGAGVGETQYF.

The chain uses TRBV6-5 and TRBJ1-6; TRBD1 aligns across 7 bases. The CDR3 runs 18 residues. The junction had 5 bases not matched to a gene; V was cut back by 0 bases and J by 0 bases. Germline V lookup: CDR1 MNHEY, CDR2 SVGAGI. For the CDR3, the DNA is TGTGCCAGCAGTTACTCCTCAGGGGGGAGCTCCTATAATTCACCCCTCCACTTT. It codes for CASSYSSGGSSYNSPLHF.

Turning to this clonotype: Since a much larger clone is just one base distant, this may be a read error. The chain couples TRBV28 to TRBJ2-7; 10 nucleotides agree with TRBD1. The CDR3 runs to 14 residues. Unmatched junction bases numbered 7, after V lost 5 bases and J lost 6 bases. CDR1 and CDR2 (germline): MDHEN, SYDVKM. Written as DNA, the CDR3 is TGTGCCAGCAGTCCTGAGACAGGGGGCGGCGAGCAGTACTTC. This encodes CASSPETGGGEQYF.

CDR3 nucleotides: TGTGCCAGCACCGCACAGGGGGCGCCCACCGGGGAGCTGTTTTTT. As protein: CASTAQGAPTGELFF. The chain combines TRBV28 with TRBJ2-2, with 9 bases fitting TRBD1. The CDR3 runs 15 residues. Germline lookup yields CDR1 MDHEN and CDR2 SYDVKM. The V segment lost 7 bases and the J segment 4 bases; nucleotides outside the gene matches: 7.